A single sample is the source of the 32 T cell receptor beta chains below, sequenced in a study of T-cell reconstitution after alpha-beta-depleted transplantation in children. For TCRbeta, the library was prepared with unique molecular identifiers. In TCRdb, the PCR reads were re-called with MiXCR into one record per CDR3 protein. The top ten clones hold about 25% of a sample with fewer than 150,000 distinct CDR3 sequences, 9.7% of them seen once. The sample in question was PBMCs, mostly from graft donor cells, obtained 180 days after TCRalphabeta/CD19-depleted stem cell transplant. Receptors were obtained from a girl under three years old who had a stem cell transplant for combined immunodeficiency, so the T cells may come from the graft donor.

The V gene is TRBV3-1, the J gene TRBJ2-5; no firm D call. The germline V gene encodes CDR1 LGHDT and CDR2 YNNKEL (reference sequence). The CDR3 contains 16 residues. The V and J ends lost 2 bases and 1 base respectively, with 14 bases between them. CDR3 in amino acids: CASSQQQIGPQETQYF. The CDR3 coding sequence is TGTGCCAGCAGCCAACAACAAATCGGGCCCCAAGAGACCCAGTACTTC.

This clonotype occurred many times. The chain uses TRBV20-1 and TRBJ2-1; 8 bases match TRBD2. CDR3 length: 12 amino acids. Germline lookup yields CDR1 DFQATT and CDR2 SNEGSKA (reference sequence). Trimming at V came to 3 bases and at J to 6 bases, leaving 1 base not matched to a gene. CDR3 bases: TGCAGTGCTAGGCGGGGGGTCAATGAGCAGTTCTTC. Translated, it gives CSARRGVNEQFF.

This clonotype turned up a few times. The rearrangement joins TRBV5-1 to TRBJ1-2; 11 nucleotides line up with TRBD1. The CDR3 is 15 residues long. Trimming at V came to 2 bases and at J to 6 bases, leaving 6 bases not matched to a gene. The germline V gene encodes CDR1 SGHRS and CDR2 YFSETQ. The CDR3 bases are TGCGCCAGCAGCTTTCCGGGACAGGGGGAAAATGGCTACACCTTC. This sequence encodes CASSFPGQGENGYTF.

This clonotype was seen ten or more times. The rearrangement uses TRBV12-3 or TRBV12-4 and TRBJ1-5, with D perhaps matching TRBD1 (5 bases). This CDR3 spans 14 amino acids. V lost 3 bases and J lost 4, with 10 bases in between. The CDR3 bases are TGTGCCAGCAGTTTGGGGGGGGGTAATCAGCCCCAGCATTTT. Translated, it gives CASSLGGGNQPQHF.

There are many counts of this clonotype. This sequence joins TRBV7-2 and TRBJ1-3, with D hard to call. V gave up 0 bases and J gave up 0 bases, with 9 bases separating them. Looked up from germline, CDR1 is SGHTA and CDR2 is FQGNSA. The CDR3 runs 16 residues. The CDR3 nucleotides read TGTGCCAGCAGCTTAGCTCTGGTTGGCTCTGGAAACACCATATATTTT. Residues: CASSLALVGSGNTIYF.

This clonotype was seen a few times. The V and J genes are TRBV12-3 or TRBV12-4 and TRBJ2-1; D unresolved. V was clipped by 5 bases and J by 6 bases, with 5 bases between them. This CDR3 has 11 residues. For the CDR3, the DNA is TGTGCCAGCAGTAGGGTCAATGAGCAGTTCTTC. Translating it yields CASSRVNEQFF.

This clonotype was seen only a few times. The chain couples TRBV11-2 to TRBJ2-3; D call uncertain. Germline V lookup: CDR1 SGHAT, CDR2 FQNNGV. The CDR3 consists of 12 residues. V lost 3 bases to trimming and J lost 5 bases, with 6 bases between them. CDR3 nucleotide sequence: TGTGCCAGCAGCTTTACTATAGATACGCAGTATTTT. Amino acid sequence: CASSFTIDTQYF.

With regard to this clonotype: The junction departs from germline at one end; a sequencing error may be responsible. This chain joins TRBV24-1 and TRBJ1-2, with D possibly matching TRBD1 (5 bases). CDR3 length: 14 residues. Germline V CDR1 and CDR2: KGHDR, SFDVKD. The CDR3 region has the DNA TGTGCCACCAGTGAGCCCGGGACGGAGTATGGCGACACCTTC. Translation: CATSEPGTEYGDTF.

In regard to this clonotype: One end of the junction is discordant with germline, which a read error may explain. The chain has TRBV3-1 and TRBJ2-3, with D perhaps TRBD1 or TRBD2 (5 bases each). Germline-derived CDR1 and CDR2 are LGHDT and YNNKEL (reference sequence). The CDR3 consists of 15 residues. CDR3 bases: TGTGCCACCAGCCCGGTGGGGACCTCCACAGATACGCAGTATTTT. The encoded protein is CATSPVGTSTDTQYF.

This rearrangement joins TRBV4-2 to TRBJ2-1; 7 bases match TRBD1. V gave up 0 bases and J gave up 2 bases; unmatched junction bases: 4. From germline, CDR1 is LGHNA and CDR2 YNFKEQ. CDR3 size: 16 residues. This CDR3 reads CASSQELQGAYNEQFF. In nucleotides, the CDR3 is TGTGCCAGCAGCCAAGAGCTCCAGGGGGCCTACAATGAGCAGTTCTTC.

This clonotype was seen a handful of times. The CDR3 protein is CAIRRDRNTGELFF. In DNA form, the CDR3 reads TGTGCCATCAGGAGAGACAGGAACACCGGGGAGCTGTTTTTT. V gene TRBV10-3 combines with J gene TRBJ2-2; the D gene is possibly TRBD1 (5 bases). V was clipped by 6 bases and J by 1 base, with 9 bases between them. The CDR3 totals 14 residues. CDR1 is ENHRY and CDR2 is SYGVKD in the germline V gene.

In this sample, this clonotype turned up a few times. This chain joins TRBV12-3 or TRBV12-4 and TRBJ1-1, with 8 bases fitting TRBD1. The trim removed 6 bases at V and 4 bases at J, leaving 4 bases unmatched. The length of the CDR3 is 13 residues. DNA of the CDR3: TGTGCCAGCAGCCCGGACAGGGCCACTGAAGCTTTCTTT. Encoded protein: CASSPDRATEAFF.

This clonotype was seen ten or more times. CDR3 DNA: TGTGCCAGCAGTTTTGGGGCAGTGAGCTCCTACGAGCAGTACTTC. Its protein product is CASSFGAVSSYEQYF. The chain uses TRBV12-3 or TRBV12-4 and TRBJ2-7; D perhaps matches TRBD1 (5 bases). The length of the CDR3 is 15 residues. The germline V and J ends were trimmed by 3 bases and 0 bases, with 12 bases remaining between them.

There are a few counts of this clonotype. The CDR3, as DNA: TGTGCCAGCAGTTTATCGGCGGGGAACACAGATACGCAGTATTTT. Protein product: CASSLSAGNTDTQYF. The chain links TRBV27 to TRBJ2-3; D might be TRBD2 (6 bases). CDR3 length: 15 residues. Germline V gene sequence: CDR1 MNHEY, CDR2 SMNVEV (reference sequence). V was cut by 0 bases and J by 2 bases, with 9 bases left in between.

The sample holds a few counts of this clonotype. The J gene is TRBJ1-2, the V gene TRBV27; the D gene is possibly TRBD1 (5 bases). The CDR3 is made up of 13 amino acids. Per germline, CDR1 MNHEY and CDR2 SMNVEV (reference sequence). Between the trimmed V and J ends, which lost 6 bases and 2 bases, there was a span of 10 bases. The CDR3 loop reads CASSDRGNYGYTF. CDR3 nucleotides: TGTGCCAGCAGCGACCGGGGGAACTATGGCTACACCTTC.

CDR3 in amino acids: CASSALRGAETQYF. The DNA for the CDR3 is TGTGCCAGCAGCGCTTTGCGAGGTGCGGAGACCCAGTACTTC. This chain joins TRBV7-2 and TRBJ2-5; no firm D call. The CDR3 covers 14 residues. Germline loops: CDR1 SGHTA, CDR2 FQGNSA. Trimming shortened V by 5 bases and J by 5 bases, and 15 bases separated the two germline ends.

The chain employs TRBV29-1 and TRBJ2-5, with D unresolved. CDR1 is SQVTM and CDR2 is ANQGSEA in the germline V gene. The CDR3 is 10 residues long. Trimming took 7 bases from V and 5 from J, leaving 8 bases between them. The CDR3 is CSGLGETQYF. The CDR3 DNA reads TGCAGCGGGCTAGGCGAGACCCAGTACTTC.

The V and J genes are TRBV3-1 and TRBJ1-4; TRBD1 agrees at 11 bases. Germline V CDR1 and CDR2: LGHDT, YNNKEL (reference sequence). V gave up 4 bases and J gave up 10 bases; unmatched junction bases: 8. The CDR3 is 15 amino acids. CDR3 protein: CASSLTGTGGGKLFF. CDR3 coding DNA: TGTGCCAGCAGCCTGACCGGGACAGGGGGAGGAAAACTGTTTTTT.

This clonotype was counted a few times. The chain combines TRBV7-2 with TRBJ2-7, with TRBD1 matching 7 bases. The germline CDR1 and CDR2 sequences are SGHTA and FQGNSA. The CDR3 loop spans 15 amino acids. The V segment lost 1 base and the J segment 4 bases; nucleotides outside the gene matches: 7. The CDR3 DNA is TGTGCCAGCAGCTTAGAAGGGACAGCTTCTTACGAGCAGTACTTC. It translates to CASSLEGTASYEQYF.

This clonotype occurred many times. V is TRBV6-5 and J is TRBJ1-2; no definite D call. The CDR3 spans 17 residues. Germline V CDR1 and CDR2: MNHEY, SVGAGI. Trimming left V 0 bases short and J 0 bases short, with 14 bases between. CDR3 sequence reads: CASSYSQTRGTNYGYTF. In nucleotides, the CDR3 is TGTGCCAGCAGTTACTCGCAGACCCGAGGGACTAACTATGGCTACACCTTC.

The chain combines TRBV20-1 with TRBJ2-5, with D possibly TRBD2 on 5 matching bases. CDR1 is DFQATT and CDR2 is SNEGSKA in the germline V gene (reference sequence). CDR3 size: 15 residues. The ends were cut back, 1 base at V and 1 base at J, with 13 bases in the middle. The CDR3 DNA reads TGCAGTGCTAGAGTGACCCCGGGGTCCCAAGAGACCCAGTACTTC. It translates to CSARVTPGSQETQYF.

The chain links TRBV11-3 to TRBJ2-5, with D hard to call. V lost 5 bases and J lost 2, with 18 bases in between. This CDR3 is built from 16 residues. Looked up from germline, CDR1 is SGHNT and CDR2 is YENEEA. CDR3 protein: CASSPRNSGMQETQYF. The CDR3 DNA sequence: TGTGCCAGCAGCCCCAGAAACAGTGGTATGCAAGAGACCCAGTACTTC.

This clonotype was seen only a few times. V and J are TRBV6-2 or TRBV6-3 and TRBJ2-2; D not certain. Trimming left V 0 bases short and J 4 bases short, with 9 bases between. Germline CDR1 is MNHEY and CDR2 is SVGEGT. The CDR3 has 15 amino acids. The CDR3 DNA reads TGTGCCAGCAGTTACTCGGCTGAGACCACCGGGGAGCTGTTTTTT. Amino acid sequence: CASSYSAETTGELFF.

This clonotype was detected only a few times. This chain connects TRBV12-3 or TRBV12-4 to TRBJ2-4; D is undetermined. V lost 5 bases and J lost 10, with 9 bases in between. This CDR3 comprises 11 residues. The CDR3: CASSTGLIQYF. Here the CDR3 DNA reads TGTGCCAGCAGTACGGGCCTAATTCAGTACTTC.

This clonotype has a handful of counts. One junction end disagrees with the germline gene, perhaps due to a read error. The rearrangement uses TRBV5-1 and TRBJ2-7; 7 bases are shared with TRBD1. The CDR3 runs to 15 residues. Germline assignment: CDR1 SGHRS and CDR2 YFSETQ. The CDR3 loop reads CASSLDRTSFYEQYF. For the CDR3, the DNA is TGCGCCAGCAGTTTGGACAGGACTTCCTTCTACGAGCAGTACTTC.

This clonotype appeared many times. The chain joins TRBV4-3 to TRBJ2-2, with 11 bases identical to TRBD2. The CDR3 spans 17 residues. V trimming: 3 bases; J trimming: 2 bases; junction bases outside the gene matches: 5. The germline V gene encodes CDR1 LGHNA and CDR2 YSLEER. The CDR3 region has the DNA TGCGCCAGCAGCCAGGGACTAGCGGCCATCAACACCGGGGAGCTGTTTTTT. Protein: CASSQGLAAINTGELFF.

This clonotype was detected ten times or more. V usage is TRBV7-6 and J usage is TRBJ1-4; 7 nucleotides match TRBD1. The germline CDR1 and CDR2 sequences are SGHVS and FNYEAQ. J gave up 5 bases and V 6 bases, and 3 bases lay outside the gene matches. The CDR3 has 13 residues. The CDR3 bases are TGTGCCAGCAGTTTGGACAGGAATGAAAAACTGTTTTTT. Its protein product is CASSLDRNEKLFF.

This clonotype showed up just a few times. The rearrangement uses TRBV20-1 and TRBJ1-4; 8 bases are a match to TRBD1. J lost 8 bases, V lost 0 bases, and 8 bases had no gene match. The length of the CDR3 is 15 residues. The germline V gene has CDR1 DFQATT and CDR2 SNEGSKA (reference sequence). As DNA, the CDR3 is TGCAGTGCTAGAGATCCCGGACAGGGAGTGGAAAAACTGTTTTTT. Its translation is CSARDPGQGVEKLFF.

The chain employs TRBV7-2 and TRBJ2-2; TRBD2 matches 8 bases. The germline V gene encodes CDR1 SGHTA and CDR2 FQGNSA. CDR3 size: 16 residues. J gave up 3 bases and V 2 bases, and 5 bases lay outside the gene matches. CDR3 protein: CASSLRFGRDTGELFF. Here the CDR3 DNA reads TGTGCCAGCAGCTTACGATTCGGGAGGGACACCGGGGAGCTGTTTTTT.

This clonotype was seen a few times. The rearrangement uses TRBV30 and TRBJ1-1; TRBD1 might be the D (5 bases). The CDR3 totals 15 residues. Germline V lookup: CDR1 GTSNPN, CDR2 SVGIG (reference sequence). Trimming stripped 3 bases from V and 0 bases from J, with 14 bases between. In DNA, the CDR3 is TGTGCCTGGAGGTTGGGGGATCGGATGAACACTGAAGCTTTCTTT. This encodes CAWRLGDRMNTEAFF.

V gene TRBV10-3 combines with J gene TRBJ2-7, with 11 bases that match TRBD2. Germline loops: CDR1 ENHRY, CDR2 SYGVKD. The CDR3 contains 16 residues. J lost 5 bases, V lost 2 bases, and 8 bases had no gene match. Here the CDR3 reads CAISESIAGGPDEQYF. CDR3 bases: TGTGCCATCAGTGAGAGTATAGCGGGGGGGCCGGACGAGCAGTACTTC.

This clonotype occurred a few times. The V call is TRBV10-3, the J call TRBJ1-2, with 7 bases aligning to TRBD1. Per germline, CDR1 ENHRY and CDR2 SYGVKD. The ends lost 0 bases at V and 7 bases at J; junction bases unmatched: 8. CDR3 length: 15 amino acids. CDR3 sequence reads: CAISESQTGSAGYTF. Here the CDR3 DNA reads TGTGCCATCAGTGAGTCCCAGACAGGGTCTGCTGGCTACACCTTC.